Listed below are T cell receptor beta chains from one sample, sequenced in a study of cytomegalovirus exposure and HLA in healthy donors. Profiling relied on immunoSEQ multiplex PCR, and the TCRdb table lists in-frame clones only, not all of them. This sample yields about 120,000 clones, of which roughly 90% are seen a single time; about 6.9% belongs to the top ten. The sequencing input was PBMCs. All receptors come from a woman between 18 and 29 years old in good health and CMV-seropositive. The CDR3 runs from the conserved cysteine through the conserved F or W. D genes are given only for firm matches. Clone size, where shown, is once, few, many, or a class for clones that have expanded.

D	V	size	J	length	CDR3	DNA
.	TRBV18	.	TRBJ1-2	11	CASSRADGYTF	TGTGCCAGCTCACGAGCGGATGGCTACACCTTC
.	TRBV6-6	.	TRBJ2-7	13	CASSYEDSYEQYF	TGTGCCAGCAGTTACGAGGATTCCTACGAGCAGTACTTC
.	TRBV4-3	.	TRBJ2-7	14	CASSSGQLTYEQYF	TGCGCCAGCAGTTCAGGACAGTTAACCTACGAGCAGTACTTC
TRBD1	TRBV19	.	TRBJ1-4	14	CASSSRGLGEKLFF	TGTGCCAGTAGTTCCAGGGGGCTTGGGGAAAAACTGTTTTTT
TRBD1	TRBV11-3	once	TRBJ1-1	16	CASSFKPGQPNTEAFF	TGTGCCAGCAGCTTCAAACCGGGACAGCCGAACACTGAAGCTTTCTTT
TRBD1	TRBV7-6	.	TRBJ2-3	16	CASTEGGDRGIWVQYF	TGTGCCAGCACCGAAGGGGGGGACAGGGGAATTTGGGTGCAGTATTTT
.	TRBV6-1	.	TRBJ1-3	14	CASSRLDSGNTIYF	TGTGCCAGCAGTCGATTAGACTCTGGAAACACCATATATTTT
.	TRBV10-3	few	TRBJ2-7	12	CAISADNYEQYF	TGTGCCATCAGCGCGGACAATTACGAGCAGTACTTC
.	TRBV9	.	TRBJ2-5	14	CASSAIHRDGTQYF	TGTGCCAGCAGCGCGATCCACAGGGACGGGACCCAGTACTTC
.	TRBV6-1	.	TRBJ1-6	14	CASSPRTHNSPLHF	TGTGCCAGCAGCCCCAGGACTCATAATTCACCCCTCCACTTT
.	TRBV7-8	.	TRBJ1-2	16	CASSLGRGVPNYGYTF	TGTGCCAGCAGCTTAGGGCGCGGGGTCCCTAACTATGGCTACACCTTC
TRBD1	TRBV6-5	.	TRBJ2-5	13	CASSSDRAETQYF	TGTGCCAGCAGTTCGGACAGGGCGGAGACCCAGTACTTC
TRBD1	TRBV7-2	.	TRBJ1-5	15	CASSLSQGMSQPQHF	TGTGCCAGCAGCCTTTCACAGGGGATGAGTCAGCCCCAGCATTTT
.	TRBV5-1	.	TRBJ2-3	14	CASSQGGAPDTQYF	TGCGCCAGCAGCCAGGGTGGGGCACCTGATACGCAGTATTTT
TRBD2	TRBV15	.	TRBJ2-7	17	CATSRDGSGSLSYEQYF	TGTGCCACCAGCAGAGATGGGAGCGGGAGCCTCTCCTACGAGCAGTACTTC
TRBD1	TRBV7-9	.	TRBJ1-1	17	CASRVDRGLMMNTEAFF	TGTGCCAGCAGGGTTGACAGGGGGCTAATGATGAACACTGAAGCTTTCTTT
.	TRBV7-8	once	TRBJ2-7	14	CASSLLQGRSEQYF	TGTGCCAGCAGCTTACTCCAGGGCCGGAGCGAGCAGTACTTC
.	TRBV19	.	TRBJ1-5	15	CASSGEGYPNQPQHF	TGTGCCAGTAGTGGGGAGGGTTACCCAAATCAGCCCCAGCATTTT
.	TRBV7-2	.	TRBJ1-1	13	CASSRTVISEAFF	TGTGCCAGCAGTAGGACAGTTATCTCTGAAGCTTTCTTT
.	TRBV5-5	.	TRBJ1-1	16	CASRYEPQAPNTEAFF	TGTGCCAGCAGATATGAACCCCAGGCTCCGAACACTGAAGCTTTCTTT
.	TRBV10-3	.	TRBJ2-5	12	CAISDLSEAQYF	TGTGCCATCAGTGACCTTTCTGAGGCCCAGTACTTC
TRBD2	TRBV29-1	.	TRBJ2-1	12	CSVETGGGGQFF	TGCAGCGTTGAAACGGGGGGAGGCGGGCAGTTCTTC
TRBD1	TRBV10-1	.	TRBJ2-4	17	CASSKSGGDSGKNIQYF	TGCGCCAGCAGCAAATCAGGGGGCGACAGCGGCAAAAACATTCAGTACTTC
.	TRBV6-4	.	TRBJ1-2	13	CASSPEGRSGYTF	TGTGCCAGCAGCCCGGAGGGACGGAGTGGCTACACCTTC
.	TRBV18	.	TRBJ2-1	15	CASSSMRSSYNEQFF	TGTGCCAGCTCATCAATGAGAAGCTCCTACAATGAGCAGTTCTTC
TRBD1	TRBV6-6	.	TRBJ1-5	15	CASSYLDRGNQPQHF	TGTGCCAGCAGTTACCTCGACAGGGGTAATCAGCCCCAGCATTTT
.	TRBV6-6	few	TRBJ1-6	13	CALQTGRNSPLHF	TGTGCCCTCCAAACAGGGCGTAATTCACCCCTCCACTTT
.	TRBV5-1	once	TRBJ1-2	14	CASTVGTSSYGYTF	TGCGCCAGCACTGTTGGGACATCTAGCTATGGCTACACCTTC
TRBD1	TRBV6-5	.	TRBJ2-7	15	CASSYSGQHSYEQYF	TGTGCCAGCAGTTACTCGGGACAGCACTCCTACGAGCAGTACTTC
.	TRBV4-2	few	TRBJ2-5	13	CASSRSTQETQYF	TGTGCCAGCAGCCGATCTACCCAAGAGACCCAGTACTTC